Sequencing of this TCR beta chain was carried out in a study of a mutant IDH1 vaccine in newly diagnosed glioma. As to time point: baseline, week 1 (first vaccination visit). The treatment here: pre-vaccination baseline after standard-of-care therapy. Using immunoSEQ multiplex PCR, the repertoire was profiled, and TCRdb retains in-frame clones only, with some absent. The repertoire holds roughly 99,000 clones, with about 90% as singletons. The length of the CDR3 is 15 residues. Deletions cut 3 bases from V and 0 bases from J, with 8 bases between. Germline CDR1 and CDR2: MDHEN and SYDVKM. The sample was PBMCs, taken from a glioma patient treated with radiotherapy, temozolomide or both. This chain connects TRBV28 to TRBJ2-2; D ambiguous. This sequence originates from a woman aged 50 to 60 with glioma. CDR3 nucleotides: TGTGCCAGCAGTTTCGGCAGCGCGAACACCGGGGAGCTGTTTTTT. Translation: CASSFGSANTGELFF.